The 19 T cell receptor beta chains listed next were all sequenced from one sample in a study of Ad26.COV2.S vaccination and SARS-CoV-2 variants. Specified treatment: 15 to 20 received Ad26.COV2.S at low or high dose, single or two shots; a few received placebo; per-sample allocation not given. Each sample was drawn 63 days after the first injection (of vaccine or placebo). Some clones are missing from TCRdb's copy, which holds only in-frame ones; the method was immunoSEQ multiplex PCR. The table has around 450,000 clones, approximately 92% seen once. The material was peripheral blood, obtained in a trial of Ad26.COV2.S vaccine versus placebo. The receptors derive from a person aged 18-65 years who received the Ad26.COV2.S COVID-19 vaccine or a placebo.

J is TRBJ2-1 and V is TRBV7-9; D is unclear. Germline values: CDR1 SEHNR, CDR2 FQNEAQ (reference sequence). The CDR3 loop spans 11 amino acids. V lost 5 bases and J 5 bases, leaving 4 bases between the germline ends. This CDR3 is CASSENNEQFF. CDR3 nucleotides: TGTGCCAGCAGCGAGAACAATGAGCAGTTCTTC.

CDR3 DNA sequence: TGTGCCAGTAGTGCCCCTTTCGGGACAGAGGACACCGGGGAGCTGTTTTTT. Translation: CASSAPFGTEDTGELFF. The chain joins TRBV19 to TRBJ2-2; TRBD1 aligns across 7 bases. From germline, CDR1 is LNHDA and CDR2 SQIVND (reference sequence). Trimming cost V 5 bases and J 3 bases; bases outside gene matches: 12. The CDR3 sequence is 17 residues long. The complete variable domain, with remaining parts taken from reference TRBV19 and TRBJ2-2, reads DGGITQSPKYLFRKEGQNVTLSCEQNLNHDAMYWYRQDPGQGLRLIYYSQIVNDFQKGDIAEGYSVSREKKESFPLTVTSAQKNPTAFYLCASSAPFGTEDTGELFFGEGSRLTVL.

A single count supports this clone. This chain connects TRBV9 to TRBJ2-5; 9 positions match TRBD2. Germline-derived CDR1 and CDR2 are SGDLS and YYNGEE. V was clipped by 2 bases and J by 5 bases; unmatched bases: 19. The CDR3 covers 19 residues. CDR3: CASSVRSYGPSGVIETQYF. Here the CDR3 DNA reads TGTGCCAGCAGCGTCCGCTCCTATGGCCCTAGCGGGGTAATCGAGACCCAGTACTTC.

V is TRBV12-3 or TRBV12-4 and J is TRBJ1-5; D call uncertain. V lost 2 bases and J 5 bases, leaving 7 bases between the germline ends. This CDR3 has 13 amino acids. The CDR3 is CASSLITDQPQHF. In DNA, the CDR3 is TGTGCCAGCAGTTTAATCACGGATCAGCCCCAGCATTTT.

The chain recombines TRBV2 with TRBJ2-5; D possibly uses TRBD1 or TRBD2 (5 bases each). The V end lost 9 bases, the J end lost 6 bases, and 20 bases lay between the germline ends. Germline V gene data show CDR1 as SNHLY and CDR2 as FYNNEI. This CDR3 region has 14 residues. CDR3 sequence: CASGPGRGSKTQYF. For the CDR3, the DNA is TGTGCCAGTGGTCCGGGACGGGGCTCCAAGACCCAGTACTTC.

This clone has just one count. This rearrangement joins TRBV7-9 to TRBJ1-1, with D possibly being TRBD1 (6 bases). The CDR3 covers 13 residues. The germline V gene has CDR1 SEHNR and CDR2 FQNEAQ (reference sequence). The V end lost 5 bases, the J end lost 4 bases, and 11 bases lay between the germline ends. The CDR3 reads CASSPRTATEAFF. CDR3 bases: TGTGCCAGCAGCCCCAGGACAGCCACTGAAGCTTTCTTT.

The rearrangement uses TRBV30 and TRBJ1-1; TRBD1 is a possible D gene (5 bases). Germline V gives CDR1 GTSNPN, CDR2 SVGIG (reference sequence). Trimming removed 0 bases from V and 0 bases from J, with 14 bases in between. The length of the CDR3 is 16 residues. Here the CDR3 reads CAWSVPYSGMNTEAFF. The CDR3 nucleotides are TGTGCCTGGAGTGTACCCTATTCAGGGATGAACACTGAAGCTTTCTTT.

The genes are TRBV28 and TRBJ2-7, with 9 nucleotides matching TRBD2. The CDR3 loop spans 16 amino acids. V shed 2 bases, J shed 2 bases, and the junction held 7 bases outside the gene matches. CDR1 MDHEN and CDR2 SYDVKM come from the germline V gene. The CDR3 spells CASSLMSGGWAYEQYF. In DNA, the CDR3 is TGTGCCAGCAGTTTAATGAGCGGGGGGTGGGCCTACGAGCAGTACTTC.

The CDR3: CASRLTGTPFDTQYF. CDR3 in DNA: TGTGCCAGCAGGTTAACCGGGACGCCCTTCGATACGCAGTATTTT. The chain joins TRBV13 to TRBJ2-3, with D perhaps assigned TRBD1 or TRBD2 (5 bases each). The V gene's germline CDR1 is PRHDT and CDR2 FYEKMQ (reference sequence). Trimming took 6 bases from V and 6 from J, leaving 19 bases between them. This CDR3 is built from 15 residues. Variable domain in full (rest from reference TRBV13 and TRBJ2-3): AAGVIQSPRHLIKEKRETATLKCYPIPRHDTVYWYQQGPGQDPQFLISFYEKMQSDKGSIPDRFSAQQFSDYHSELNMSSLELGDSALYFCASRLTGTPFDTQYFGPGTRLTVL.

The CDR3 nucleotides read TGCGCCAGCAGCTTGGCCATGGATACGCAGTATTTT. Encoded protein: CASSLAMDTQYF. V usage is TRBV5-1 and J usage is TRBJ2-3; no reliable D call. CDR3 size: 12 residues. Germline CDR1 is SGHRS and CDR2 is YFSETQ. Trimming removed 0 bases from V and 6 bases from J, with 5 bases in between.

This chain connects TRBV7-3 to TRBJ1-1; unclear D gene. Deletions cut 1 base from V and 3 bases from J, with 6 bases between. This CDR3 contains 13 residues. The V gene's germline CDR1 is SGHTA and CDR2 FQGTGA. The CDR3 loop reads CASSLKWDTEAFF. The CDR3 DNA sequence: TGTGCCAGCAGCTTAAAGTGGGACACTGAAGCTTTCTTT.

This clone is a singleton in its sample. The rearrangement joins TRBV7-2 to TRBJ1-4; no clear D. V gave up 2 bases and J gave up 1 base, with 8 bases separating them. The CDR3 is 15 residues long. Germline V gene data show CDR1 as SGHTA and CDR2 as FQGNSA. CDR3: CASSLISRTNEKLFF. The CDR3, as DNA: TGTGCCAGCAGCTTAATTTCCAGAACTAATGAAAAACTGTTTTTT.

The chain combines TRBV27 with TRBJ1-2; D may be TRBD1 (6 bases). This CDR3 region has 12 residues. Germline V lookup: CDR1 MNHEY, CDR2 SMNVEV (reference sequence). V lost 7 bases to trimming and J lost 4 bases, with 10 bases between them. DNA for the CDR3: TGTGCCAGCATGGGGGCTGTCTATGGCTACACCTTC. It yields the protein CASMGAVYGYTF.

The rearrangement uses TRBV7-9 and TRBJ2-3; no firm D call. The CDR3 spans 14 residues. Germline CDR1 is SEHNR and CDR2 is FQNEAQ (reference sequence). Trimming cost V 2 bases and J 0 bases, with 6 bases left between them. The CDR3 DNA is TGTGCCAGCAGCTTATTTACCAGCACAGATACGCAGTATTTT. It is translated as CASSLFTSTDTQYF.

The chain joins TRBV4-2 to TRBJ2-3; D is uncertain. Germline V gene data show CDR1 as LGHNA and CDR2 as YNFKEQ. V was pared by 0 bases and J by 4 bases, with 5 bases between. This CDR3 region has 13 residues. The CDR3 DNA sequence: TGTGCCAGCAGCCAAGAGAAGGCAGATACGCAGTATTTT. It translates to CASSQEKADTQYF.

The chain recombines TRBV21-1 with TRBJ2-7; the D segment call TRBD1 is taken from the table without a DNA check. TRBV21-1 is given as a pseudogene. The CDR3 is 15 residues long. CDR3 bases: TGTGCCAGCAGCAAAGTTGAGACAGGCTCCTACGAGCAGTACTTC. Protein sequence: CASSKVETGSYEQYF.

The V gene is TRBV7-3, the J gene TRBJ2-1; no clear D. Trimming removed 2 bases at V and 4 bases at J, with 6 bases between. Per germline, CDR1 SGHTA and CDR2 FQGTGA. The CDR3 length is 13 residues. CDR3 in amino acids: CASSLVRYNEQFF. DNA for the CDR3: TGTGCCAGCAGCTTAGTCAGGTACAATGAGCAGTTCTTC.

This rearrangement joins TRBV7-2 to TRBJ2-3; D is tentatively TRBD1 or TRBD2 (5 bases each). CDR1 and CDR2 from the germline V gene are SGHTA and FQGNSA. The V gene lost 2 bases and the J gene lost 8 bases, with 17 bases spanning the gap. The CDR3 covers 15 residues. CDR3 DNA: TGTGCCAGCAGCTTATCACCCGGGGCGTGGGGTACGCAGTATTTT. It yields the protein CASSLSPGAWGTQYF.

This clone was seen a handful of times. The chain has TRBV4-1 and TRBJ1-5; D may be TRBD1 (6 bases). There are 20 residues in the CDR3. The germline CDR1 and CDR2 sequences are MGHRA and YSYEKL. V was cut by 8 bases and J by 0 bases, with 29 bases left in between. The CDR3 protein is CASARVPVTGVKYSNQPQHF. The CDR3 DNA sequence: TGCGCCAGCGCCCGGGTGCCCGTGACAGGCGTAAAGTATAGCAATCAGCCCCAGCATTTT.